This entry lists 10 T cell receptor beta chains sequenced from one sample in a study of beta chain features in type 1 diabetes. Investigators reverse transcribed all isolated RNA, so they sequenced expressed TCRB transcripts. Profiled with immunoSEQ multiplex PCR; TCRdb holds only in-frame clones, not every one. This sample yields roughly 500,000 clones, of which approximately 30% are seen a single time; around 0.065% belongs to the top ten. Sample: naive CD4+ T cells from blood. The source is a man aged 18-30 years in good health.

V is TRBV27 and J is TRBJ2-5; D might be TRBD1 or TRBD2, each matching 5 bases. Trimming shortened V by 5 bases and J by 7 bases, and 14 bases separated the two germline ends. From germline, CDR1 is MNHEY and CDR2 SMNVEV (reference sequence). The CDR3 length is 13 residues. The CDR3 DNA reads TGTGCCAGCAGTATGGGACCTCCGGGGACCCAGTACTTC. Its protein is CASSMGPPGTQYF.

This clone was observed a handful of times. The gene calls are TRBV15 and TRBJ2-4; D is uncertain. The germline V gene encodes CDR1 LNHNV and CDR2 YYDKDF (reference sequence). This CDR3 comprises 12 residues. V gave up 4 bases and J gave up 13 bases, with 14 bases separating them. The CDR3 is CATSTETRFQYF. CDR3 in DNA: TGTGCCACCAGCACAGAAACGAGGTTCCAGTACTTC.

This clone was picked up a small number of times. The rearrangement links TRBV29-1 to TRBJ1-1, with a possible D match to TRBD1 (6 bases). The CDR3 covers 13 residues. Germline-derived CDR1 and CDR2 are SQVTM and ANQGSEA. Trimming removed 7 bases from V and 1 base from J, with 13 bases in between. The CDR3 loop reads CSAKQGSNTEAFF. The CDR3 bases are TGCAGCGCTAAACAGGGATCGAACACTGAAGCTTTCTTT.

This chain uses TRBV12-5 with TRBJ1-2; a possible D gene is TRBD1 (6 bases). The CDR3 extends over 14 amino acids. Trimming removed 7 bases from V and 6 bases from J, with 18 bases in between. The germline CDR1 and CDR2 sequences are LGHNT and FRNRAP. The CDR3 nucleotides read TGTGCTAGTGCCCTGGGGGCTGAAAGGGATGGCTACACCTTC. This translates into CASALGAERDGYTF.

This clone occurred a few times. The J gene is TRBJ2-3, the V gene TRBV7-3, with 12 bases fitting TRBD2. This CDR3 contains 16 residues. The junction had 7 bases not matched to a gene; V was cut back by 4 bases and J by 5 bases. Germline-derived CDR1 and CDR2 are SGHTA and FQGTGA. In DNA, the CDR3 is TGTGCCAGCAGCTCGAACGGACTAGCGGGAAGAGATACGCAGTATTTT. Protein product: CASSSNGLAGRDTQYF.

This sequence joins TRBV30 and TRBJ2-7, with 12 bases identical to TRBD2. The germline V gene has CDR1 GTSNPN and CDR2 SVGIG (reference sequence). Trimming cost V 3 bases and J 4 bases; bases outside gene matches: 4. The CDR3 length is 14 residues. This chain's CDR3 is CAWRRLAGAYEQYF. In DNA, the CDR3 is TGTGCCTGGAGAAGACTAGCGGGGGCATACGAGCAGTACTTC.

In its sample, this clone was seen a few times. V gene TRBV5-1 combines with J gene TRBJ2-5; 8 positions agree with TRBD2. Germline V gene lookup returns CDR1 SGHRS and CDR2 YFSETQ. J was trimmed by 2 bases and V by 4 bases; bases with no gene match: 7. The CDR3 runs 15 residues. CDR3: CASSALVAGQETQYF. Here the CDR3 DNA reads TGCGCCAGCAGCGCCCTAGTAGCGGGACAAGAGACCCAGTACTTC.

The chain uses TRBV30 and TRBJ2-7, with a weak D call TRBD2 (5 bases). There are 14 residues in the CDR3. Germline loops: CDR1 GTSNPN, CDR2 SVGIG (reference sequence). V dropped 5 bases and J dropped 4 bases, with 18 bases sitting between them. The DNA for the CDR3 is TGTGCCTGGGGCCGAGCCGGGAAGATTTACGAGCAGTACTTC. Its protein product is CAWGRAGKIYEQYF.

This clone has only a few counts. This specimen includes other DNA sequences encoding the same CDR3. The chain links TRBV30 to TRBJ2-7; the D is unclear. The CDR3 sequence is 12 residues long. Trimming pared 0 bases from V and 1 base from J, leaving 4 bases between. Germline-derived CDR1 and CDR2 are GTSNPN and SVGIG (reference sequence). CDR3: CAWSVTSYEQYF. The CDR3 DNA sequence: TGTGCCTGGAGTGTAACTTCCTACGAGCAGTACTTC.

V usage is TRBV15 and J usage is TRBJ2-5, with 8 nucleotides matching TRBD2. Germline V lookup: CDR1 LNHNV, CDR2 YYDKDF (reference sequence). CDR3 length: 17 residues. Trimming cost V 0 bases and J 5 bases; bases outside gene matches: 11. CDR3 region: CATSRDDGLASRETQYF. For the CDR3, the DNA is TGTGCCACCAGCAGAGATGACGGACTAGCATCCCGGGAGACCCAGTACTTC.